This is a list of T cell receptor beta chains from one sample in a study of CD8 T cells in ankylosing spondylitis. TCRdb processed the 5' RACE reads anew with MiXCR; each CDR3 protein has one entry. Of a few hundred thousand distinct CDR3 sequences listed, 20% to 25% are singletons. Material for sequencing was blood, either unsorted or a sorted T cell fraction (not recorded which). These TCRs come from a male donor with ankylosing spondylitis. The CDR3 runs from the conserved cysteine through the conserved F or W. A D gene is named only where the DNA matches it firmly. For some rows the clone size is stated as once, few or many, or as a class when expanded; others skip it.

cdr3_nt,cdr3_aa,d_call,clone_size,v_call,j_call
TGTGCCAGCAGTTCAGGGGCAGAGACCCAGTACTTC,CASSSGAETQYF,.,.,TRBV6-2/TRBV6-3,TRBJ2-5
TGTGCCAGCTCGGCGGGGGTTCGGTCCGGGGAGCTGTTTTTT,CASSAGVRSGELFF,TRBD2,few,TRBV18,TRBJ2-2
TGTGCCAGTAGTATGGCCCCAAGGACAGGAGACTACGAGCAGTACTTC,CASSMAPRTGDYEQYF,TRBD1,.,TRBV19,TRBJ2-7
TGTGCCATCAACGACTACACAGATACGCAGTATTTT,CAINDYTDTQYF,.,few,TRBV10-3,TRBJ2-3
TGTGCCATCAGTGATCCCGCCGGACAGGCGTATCAAGAGACCCAGTACTTC,CAISDPAGQAYQETQYF,TRBD1,.,TRBV10-3,TRBJ2-5
TGTGCCAGCAGCTTATCTAAAGGGACAGGGGATTTGGCCGCCAAAAACATTCAGTACTTC,CASSLSKGTGDLAAKNIQYF,TRBD1,few,TRBV11-2,TRBJ2-4
TGTGCCAGCAAAGTGACAGGGCTGGGTGAGCAGTACTTC,CASKVTGLGEQYF,TRBD1,.,TRBV28,TRBJ2-7
TGTGCCAGTAGCGCAACCGGGACGAGCTATGGCTACACCTTC,CASSATGTSYGYTF,.,.,TRBV19,TRBJ1-2
TGTGCCAGCAGTTTTAGCCCCGGACAGGGGTCCTACAATGAGCAGTTCTTC,CASSFSPGQGSYNEQFF,TRBD1,.,TRBV12-3/TRBV12-4,TRBJ2-1
TGCGCCAGCAGTGCGGACAGGGCATCCTATGGCTACACCTTC,CASSADRASYGYTF,TRBD1,.,TRBV10-2,TRBJ1-2
TGCAGTGCTAGCCCCTGGGGAGGTCGGGAGACCCAGTACTTC,CSASPWGGRETQYF,.,.,TRBV20-1,TRBJ2-5
TGCAGCGTGGACTTCACTAGCGGGAGGGCGACCTACAATGAGCAGTTCTTC,CSVDFTSGRATYNEQFF,TRBD2,many,TRBV29-1,TRBJ2-1
TGTGCCAGCAGCCAAGAGGGGGGGGCGCACGAGCAGTACTTC,CASSQEGGAHEQYF,.,few,TRBV4-2,TRBJ2-7
TGTGCCAGCAGCGTAGAAGGGGGCCATAACATTCAGTACTTC,CASSVEGGHNIQYF,TRBD1,few,TRBV9,TRBJ2-4
TGTGCCAGTAGAAGCCTTGGGACTAGCGGGGGGAACAATGAGCAGTTCTTC,CASRSLGTSGGNNEQFF,TRBD2,.,TRBV19,TRBJ2-1
TGCGCCAGCAACCCGAGGGGGGACGCAGGTTCCTTGGGGGCCAACGTCCTGACTTTC,CASNPRGDAGSLGANVLTF,.,.,TRBV5-1,TRBJ2-6
TGCAGCGCCGATGGGTGGGGCTCCTACAATGAGCAGTTCTTC,CSADGWGSYNEQFF,.,many,TRBV29-1,TRBJ2-1
TGTGCCAGCTCACAACCGGGACTAGCGGGAGCTCCAGATACGCAGTATTTT,CASSQPGLAGAPDTQYF,TRBD2,.,TRBV18,TRBJ2-3
TGTGCCAGCAGCTTAGCAGGGGATCCTAGCACAGATACGCAGTATTTT,CASSLAGDPSTDTQYF,.,few,TRBV11-2,TRBJ2-3
TGTGCCAGCAGCTCGAAGACAGGGGCTAGCACAGATACGCAGTATTTT,CASSSKTGASTDTQYF,TRBD1,few,TRBV13,TRBJ2-3
TGCGCCAGCAGCTTACTGCAGAACACCGGGGAGCTGTTTTTT,CASSLLQNTGELFF,.,.,TRBV5-1,TRBJ2-2
TGTGCCAGCAGCTTACGCAGGGTAGCCTACGAGCAGTACTTC,CASSLRRVAYEQYF,.,.,TRBV7-2,TRBJ2-7
TGTGCCAGCAGCCAACTAGCGGGGACCTACGAGCAGTACTTC,CASSQLAGTYEQYF,TRBD2,many,TRBV5-4,TRBJ2-7
TGCGCCAGCAGCTTGGTAGCGGGAAACACAGATACGCAGTATTTT,CASSLVAGNTDTQYF,TRBD2,.,TRBV5-1,TRBJ2-3
TGTGCCAGCAGTTTAAGGTCGGGGGTTCTGTTCTTC,CASSLRSGVLFF,.,few,TRBV27,TRBJ2-1
TGCGCCAGCAGCCACCCACCAGGGGCCATTGGGTCCGCGGGGGCTTATAGCAATCAGCCCCAGCATTTT,CASSHPPGAIGSAGAYSNQPQHF,.,.,TRBV4-1,TRBJ1-5
TGCAGTGCTCTCCCCGGGAGCAGGGCACTCGAGCAGTACTTC,CSALPGSRALEQYF,.,.,TRBV20-1,TRBJ2-7
TGTGCCAGCAGTGTTATAGGGACCGAAGATACGCAGTATTTT,CASSVIGTEDTQYF,.,.,TRBV2,TRBJ2-3
TGTGCCAGCGGTCCCACTCGGGGGCGGGAGACCCAGTACTTC,CASGPTRGRETQYF,.,.,TRBV27,TRBJ2-5
TGTGCCAGCCGACGACAGGAGCTTCTCTTCTCTGGAAACACCATATATTTT,CASRRQELLFSGNTIYF,.,.,TRBV2,TRBJ1-3
TGTGCCACCAGTGAGGCGAACACTGAAGCTTTCTTT,CATSEANTEAFF,.,.,TRBV15,TRBJ1-1
TGCGCCAGCAGGATCCGGGACAGGGTGACACCCCTCCACTTT,CASRIRDRVTPLHF,TRBD1,.,TRBV10-2,TRBJ1-6
TGTGCCAGCAGTCAGGACAGGTATAGGGAGCAGTACTTC,CASSQDRYREQYF,TRBD1,.,TRBV2,TRBJ2-7
TGTGCCAGCAGTTTTTACAGGGGGCGTGAGCCCCAGCATTTT,CASSFYRGREPQHF,TRBD1,.,TRBV28,TRBJ1-5
TGTGCCAGCACCCCCCTGCAGCGGGAGTTCGACGAGCAGTACTTC,CASTPLQREFDEQYF,TRBD2,.,TRBV6-2/TRBV6-3,TRBJ2-7
TGCGCCAGCAGCGGGGGACAGAGGGGTACGGAGACCCAGTACTTC,CASSGGQRGTETQYF,TRBD1,.,TRBV5-1,TRBJ2-5
TGTGCCAGCTCACCAAGGGGAACTAATGAAAAACTGTTTTTT,CASSPRGTNEKLFF,.,few,TRBV18,TRBJ1-4
TGTGCCAGCAGCTCGAGACTAGCGGTCAACACCGGGGAGCTGTTTTTT,CASSSRLAVNTGELFF,TRBD2,few,TRBV4-2,TRBJ2-2
TGTGCCAGCAGCTACGGAGGACTAGACCATAAAGAGACCCAGTACTTC,CASSYGGLDHKETQYF,TRBD2,few,TRBV7-7,TRBJ2-5
TGTGCCAGCAGCCGCCGACTAGCGGGAGGAGGGGGCAATGAGCAGTTCTTC,CASSRRLAGGGGNEQFF,TRBD2,few,TRBV4-2,TRBJ2-1
TGCAGTGCTTCCGGGACAGGGGTATACGAGCAGTACTTC,CSASGTGVYEQYF,TRBD1,few,TRBV20-1,TRBJ2-7
TGTGCCAGCAGTTACCTAAATCAGGGGGCGGGGGACATTCAGTACTTC,CASSYLNQGAGDIQYF,.,few,TRBV6-5,TRBJ2-4
TGTGCCAGCAGACAGACCGGACAGCATTCACCCCTCCACTTT,CASRQTGQHSPLHF,.,.,TRBV12-3/TRBV12-4,TRBJ1-6
TGTGCCAGCAGCTTACGACAGGGGCAGCCCCAGCATTTT,CASSLRQGQPQHF,TRBD1,.,TRBV7-2,TRBJ1-5
TGTGCCAGCAGCTTAGGTCGGAGGTATTCACCCCTCCACTTT,CASSLGRRYSPLHF,.,few,TRBV7-3,TRBJ1-6
TGTGCCAGCAGCCAATACGGGCACACAGATACGCAGTATTTT,CASSQYGHTDTQYF,.,.,TRBV3-1,TRBJ2-3
TGTGCCAGCAGCCAAGCACGAGAGACCCAGTACTTC,CASSQARETQYF,.,.,TRBV3-1,TRBJ2-5
TGCGCCAGCAGCTTGAGCAGAACCCCCTACGAGCAGTACTTC,CASSLSRTPYEQYF,.,.,TRBV5-1,TRBJ2-7
TGTGCCAGCAGCCCAGGACAGGACAATCAGCCCCAGCATTTT,CASSPGQDNQPQHF,TRBD1,many,TRBV12-3/TRBV12-4,TRBJ1-5
TGTGCCAGCTCACCTCGGACGGGAGAGGGGGAGACCCAGTACTTC,CASSPRTGEGETQYF,.,few,TRBV18,TRBJ2-5
TGTGCCAGCAGTGACCAGCGGTTACCCTGGGAGACCCAGTACTTC,CASSDQRLPWETQYF,.,few,TRBV6-1,TRBJ2-5
TGCGCCAGCAGCTTGGCCGGTAGCGGGATGGCGGACACCGGGGAGCTGTTTTTT,CASSLAGSGMADTGELFF,TRBD2,few,TRBV5-1,TRBJ2-2
TGTGCCAGCAGACCCGGACTAGCCCCAGATACGCAGTATTTT,CASRPGLAPDTQYF,TRBD2,.,TRBV11-2,TRBJ2-3
TGCGCCAGCACTGTCGTCTCCTACGAGCAGTACTTC,CASTVVSYEQYF,.,few,TRBV5-1,TRBJ2-7
TGTGCCAGCAGTTTGGTTATTCCCTACGAGCAGTACTTC,CASSLVIPYEQYF,.,few,TRBV12-3/TRBV12-4,TRBJ2-7
TGCAGCGTTGCAACAGGGTGGGCCCCTAAGTATGGCTACACCTTC,CSVATGWAPKYGYTF,.,.,TRBV29-1,TRBJ1-2
TGTGCCAGCAGTCCAACTAGCGGGGTACAAGAGACCCAGTACTTC,CASSPTSGVQETQYF,TRBD2,few,TRBV6-1,TRBJ2-5
TGCAGTGCGTTGACAGGGTACGAGCAGTACTTC,CSALTGYEQYF,TRBD1,.,TRBV20-1,TRBJ2-7
TGTGCCAGCAGTAGGAGAGGGGCCTACAATGAGCAGTTCTTC,CASSRRGAYNEQFF,.,few,TRBV12-3/TRBV12-4,TRBJ2-1